This is a list of T cell receptor beta chains from one sample in a study of OX40 agonist ivuxolimab in advanced cancers. The repertoire was sequenced with immunoSEQ multiplex PCR; TCRdb's copy has only in-frame clones and lacks some. This table has roughly 26,000 clones, 70% to 90% appearing once. The starting material was CD4+ or CD8+ T cells sorted from blood, obtained in a trial of the OX40 agonist ivuxolimab. These receptors were collected from an adult with an advanced solid tumor such as melanoma, head and neck, liver or kidney cancer. CDR3s include the opening cysteine and the closing phenylalanine or tryptophan. A D gene is named only where the DNA matches it firmly.

J gene,V gene,D gene,CDR3 DNA,CDR3 protein
TRBJ1-6,TRBV9,TRBD1,TGTGCCAGCAGCGGGACAGGATCGGCTGGGCCCCTCCACTTT,CASSGTGSAGPLHF
TRBJ1-2,TRBV29-1,TRBD1,TGCAGCGTTGAAAGGCTATGGACAGGGGTTTGGGGCTACACCTTC,CSVERLWTGVWGYTF
TRBJ2-7,TRBV7-9,TRBD1,TGTGCCAGCAGGGACAGGGACGAGCAGTACTTC,CASRDRDEQYF
TRBJ2-1,TRBV5-1,.,TGCGCCAGCAGCTTGTCCTCCTACAATGAGCAGTTCTTC,CASSLSSYNEQFF
TRBJ2-6,TRBV28,.,TGTGCCAGCAGTTTAGGCGGGGCCAACGTCCTGACTTTC,CASSLGGANVLTF
TRBJ2-1,TRBV5-1,.,TGCGCCAGCAGCTTTTCGGGCTCCTACAATGAGCAGTTCTTC,CASSFSGSYNEQFF
TRBJ1-5,TRBV4-3,TRBD1,TGCGCCAGCAGCCAAGATTGGGACAGGACTCAGCCCCAGCATTTT,CASSQDWDRTQPQHF
TRBJ1-1,TRBV7-3,.,TGTGCCAGCAGCTTGGGGAGCACTGAAGCTTTCTTT,CASSLGSTEAFF
TRBJ1-2,TRBV23-1,.,TGCGCCAGCAGTCACCCACGGACAGTTTATGGCTACACCTTC,CASSHPRTVYGYTF
TRBJ2-3,TRBV14,.,TGTGCCAGCAGCTATCCATCAGATACGCAGTATTTT,CASSYPSDTQYF
TRBJ2-7,TRBV4-2,.,TGTGCCAGCAGCCCTCGGTATGGTAGTAGCTCCTACGAGCAGTACTTC,CASSPRYGSSSYEQYF
TRBJ2-4,TRBV19,.,TGTGCCAGTAGTATGGTTGACCAAAACATTCAGTACTTC,CASSMVDQNIQYF
TRBJ1-1,TRBV4-1,.,TGCGCCAGCAGTCGGCGAGAGAACACTGAAGCTTTCTTT,CASSRRENTEAFF